One and the same sample provided the 9 T cell receptor beta chains below, sequenced in a study of T cell repertoires in cytomegalovirus infection. One entry per CDR3 protein results from TCRdb running MiXCR on the reads. The sample contains approximately 270,000 distinct CDR3 sequences, under 25% of which appear only once. Antigens for these TCRs are unknown. The sequenced sample was cultured PBMCs, obtained from culture after CMV antigen stimulation. These receptors all come from a human donor in good health (CMV status not recorded). Some clones in this sample may be carry-over from other donors' samples.

The sample holds many counts of this clonotype. This rearrangement joins TRBV28 to TRBJ2-5; no clear D gene. V lost 3 bases and J 1 base, leaving 3 bases between the germline ends. The CDR3 is 12 amino acids. Germline V gene lookup returns CDR1 MDHEN and CDR2 SYDVKM. The CDR3 DNA reads TGTGCCAGCAGTTTGACCCAAGAGACCCAGTACTTC. It encodes CASSLTQETQYF. Full variable domain (rest looked up from reference TRBV28 and TRBJ2-5): DVKVTQSSRYLVKRTGEKVFLECVQDMDHENMFWYRQDPGLGLRLIYFSYDVKMKEKGDIPEGYSVSREKKERFSLILESASTNQTSMYLCASSLTQETQYFGPGTRLLVL.

This clonotype occurred a few times. The gene calls are TRBV19 and TRBJ1-5; D remains ambiguous. This CDR3 comprises 15 residues. Trimming shortened V by 0 bases and J by 5 bases, and 11 bases separated the two germline ends. Germline CDR1 reads LNHDA; CDR2 reads SQIVND (reference sequence). The CDR3 protein is CASSIEGNGDQPQHF. The CDR3 DNA is TGTGCCAGTAGTATAGAGGGGAACGGGGATCAGCCCCAGCATTTT.

This clonotype was counted a few times. The V and J genes are TRBV25-1 and TRBJ2-2; the match to TRBD1 covers 9 bases. CDR1 is MGHDK, CDR2 SYGVNS, per germline. This CDR3 is 15 amino acids long. The V gene end was trimmed by 3 bases and the J gene end by 6 bases; junction bases not matched to a gene: 5. CDR3 protein: CASSETGGSAGELFF. In DNA form, the CDR3 reads TGTGCCAGCAGTGAGACAGGGGGTAGCGCCGGGGAGCTGTTTTTT.

This clonotype has a handful of counts. The chain carries TRBV28 and TRBJ1-2; D gene uncertain. Germline V gene lookup returns CDR1 MDHEN and CDR2 SYDVKM. The CDR3 totals 16 residues. V lost 5 bases and J lost 6, with 22 bases in between. In nucleotides, the CDR3 is TGTGCCAGCAGTCCCTCCAGGCGGGCACTAAGACATGGCTACACCTTC. Its protein product is CASSPSRRALRHGYTF.

The rearrangement uses TRBV10-3 and TRBJ2-1; D is perhaps TRBD1 (6 bases). Germline V gene sequence: CDR1 ENHRY, CDR2 SYGVKD. The CDR3 contains 12 residues. Trimming removed 5 bases from V and 7 bases from J, with 9 bases in between. The CDR3 bases are TGTGCCATCAGTCCAAGGGGGAATGAGCAGTTCTTC. Amino acid sequence: CAISPRGNEQFF.

This clonotype was detected only a few times. The chain employs TRBV11-3 and TRBJ2-3, with 7 bases aligning to TRBD2. This CDR3 spans 15 amino acids. Germline V gene lookup returns CDR1 SGHNT and CDR2 YENEEA. Unmatched junction bases numbered 7, after V lost 1 base and J lost 6 bases. For the CDR3, the DNA is TGTGCCAGCAGCTTAGTAGGCGGGAGTTTGGATACGCAGTATTTT. Translation gives CASSLVGGSLDTQYF.

CDR3 nucleotide sequence: TGTGCCAGCAGCTTACTAATGGCAGGGGGCCTCGGCTACACCTTC. As protein: CASSLLMAGGLGYTF. V gene TRBV7-8 combines with J gene TRBJ1-2, with 8 bases identical to TRBD1. The CDR3 length is 15 residues. From germline, CDR1 is SGHVS and CDR2 FQNEAQ. V was clipped by 2 bases and J by 8 bases; unmatched bases: 10.

This clonotype was seen a handful of times. The chain is built from TRBV12-3 or TRBV12-4 and TRBJ1-1, with D possibly TRBD1 on 5 matching bases. This CDR3 contains 13 residues. Deletions cut 6 bases from V and 3 bases from J, with 11 bases between. The CDR3 bases are TGTGCCAGCAGCTCAGACAGCCACACTGAAGCTTTCTTT. It is translated as CASSSDSHTEAFF.

This clonotype was picked up a small number of times. The CDR3 region is CASSDLSYEQYF. The CDR3 DNA follows: TGTGCCAGCAGTGACCTCAGCTACGAGCAGTACTTC. The chain joins TRBV6-8 to TRBJ2-7; the D is unclear. V was pared by 5 bases and J by 3 bases, with 8 bases between. This CDR3 has 12 amino acids. Per the germline V gene, CDR1 is MNHGY and CDR2 is SAAAGT.